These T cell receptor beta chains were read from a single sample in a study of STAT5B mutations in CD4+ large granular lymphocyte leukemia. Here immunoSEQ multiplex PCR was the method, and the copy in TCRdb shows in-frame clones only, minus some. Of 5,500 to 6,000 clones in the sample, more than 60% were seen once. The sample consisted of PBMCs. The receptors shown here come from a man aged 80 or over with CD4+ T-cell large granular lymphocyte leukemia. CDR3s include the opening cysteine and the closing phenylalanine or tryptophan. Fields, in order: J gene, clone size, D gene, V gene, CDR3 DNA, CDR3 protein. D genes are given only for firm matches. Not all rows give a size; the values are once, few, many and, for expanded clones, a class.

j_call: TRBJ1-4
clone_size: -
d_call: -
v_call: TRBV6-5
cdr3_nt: TGTGCCAGCAGTTTCTTCGGTTCAGGAACTAATGAAAAACTGTTTTTT
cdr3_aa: CASSFFGSGTNEKLFF

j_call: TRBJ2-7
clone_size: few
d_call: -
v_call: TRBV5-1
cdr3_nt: TGCGCCAGCAGCTGGGGGTACGAGCAGTACTTC
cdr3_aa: CASSWGYEQYF

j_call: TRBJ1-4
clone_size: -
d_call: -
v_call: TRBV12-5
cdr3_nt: TGTGCTAGTGGAGACAGTTCAACTAATGAAAAACTGTTTTTT
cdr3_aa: CASGDSSTNEKLFF

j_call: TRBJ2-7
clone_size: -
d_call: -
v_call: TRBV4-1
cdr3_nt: TGCGCCAGCAGTCCAATAGGGGGGTTGGGCGAGCAGTACTTC
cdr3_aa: CASSPIGGLGEQYF

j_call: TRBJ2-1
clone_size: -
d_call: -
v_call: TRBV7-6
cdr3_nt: TGTGCCAGCAGCTTTACAGGAGGAGGAGCCAATGAGCAGTTCTTC
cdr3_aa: CASSFTGGGANEQFF

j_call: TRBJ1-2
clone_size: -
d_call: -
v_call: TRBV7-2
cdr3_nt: TGTGCCAGCAGCTTCTATACGGGGGGCAGCTATGGCTACACCTTC
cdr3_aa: CASSFYTGGSYGYTF

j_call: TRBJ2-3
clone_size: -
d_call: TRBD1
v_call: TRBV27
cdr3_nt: TGTGCCACGACATCTCGGACAGGAAGCACAGATACGCAGTATTTT
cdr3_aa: CATTSRTGSTDTQYF

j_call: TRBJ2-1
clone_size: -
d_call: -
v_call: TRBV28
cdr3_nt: TGTGCCTCACGGCGCAGGGACAATGAGCAGTTCTTC
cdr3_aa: CASRRRDNEQFF

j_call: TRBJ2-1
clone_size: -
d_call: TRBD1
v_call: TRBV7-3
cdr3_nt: TGTGCCAGCAGCGCCTTCCATCTCAACAGGGGGGTAATGAGTGAGCAGTTCTTC
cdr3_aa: CASSAFHLNRGVMSEQFF

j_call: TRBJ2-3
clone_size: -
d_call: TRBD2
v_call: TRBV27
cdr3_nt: TGTGCCAGTCTCCACGTTGGGGGGGGAGAAGATACGCAGTATTTT
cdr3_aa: CASLHVGGGEDTQYF

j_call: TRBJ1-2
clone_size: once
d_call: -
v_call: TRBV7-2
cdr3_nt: TGTGCCAGCAGCACAGGGTTCTTGTATGGCTACACCTTC
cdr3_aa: CASSTGFLYGYTF

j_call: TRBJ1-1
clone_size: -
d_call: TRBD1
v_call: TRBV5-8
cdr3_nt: TGTGCCAGCAGCACCGGACAGGGGCACACTGAAGCTTTCTTT
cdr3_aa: CASSTGQGHTEAFF

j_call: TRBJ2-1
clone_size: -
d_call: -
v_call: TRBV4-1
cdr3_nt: TGCGCCAGCAGCCAAGTTTGGCGGGACTCCTACAATGAGCAGTTCTTC
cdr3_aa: CASSQVWRDSYNEQFF

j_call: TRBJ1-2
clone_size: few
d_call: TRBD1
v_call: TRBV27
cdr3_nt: TGTGCCAGCAGTCTCGCAGGGGGGATTGACTATGGCTACACCTTC
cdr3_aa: CASSLAGGIDYGYTF

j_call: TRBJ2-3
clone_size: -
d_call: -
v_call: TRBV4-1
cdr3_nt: TGCGCCAGCAGTTCGGACCCCAGGAGCACAGATACGCAGTATTTT
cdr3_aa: CASSSDPRSTDTQYF

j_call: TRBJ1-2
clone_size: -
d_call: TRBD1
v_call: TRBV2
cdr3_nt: TGTGCCAGCAGGGGACAGAGGTCGGGAGGCTACACCTTC
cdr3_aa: CASRGQRSGGYTF

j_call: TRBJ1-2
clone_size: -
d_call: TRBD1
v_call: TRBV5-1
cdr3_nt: TGCGCCAGCAGCTGGAACAGGGGTGACTATGGCTACACCTTC
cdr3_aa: CASSWNRGDYGYTF

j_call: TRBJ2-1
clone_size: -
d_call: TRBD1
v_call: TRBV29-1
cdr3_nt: TGCAGCGTTGAATACAGGGGGATTTATGAGCAGTTCTTC
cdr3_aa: CSVEYRGIYEQFF

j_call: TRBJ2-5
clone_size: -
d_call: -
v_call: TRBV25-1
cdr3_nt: TGTGCCAGCAGTGCCAGGGATACTCACTTC
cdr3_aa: CASSARDTHF

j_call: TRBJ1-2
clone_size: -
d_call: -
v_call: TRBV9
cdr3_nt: TGTGCCAGCAGCGAAGGGGGAAACTATGGCTACACCTTC
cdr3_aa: CASSEGGNYGYTF

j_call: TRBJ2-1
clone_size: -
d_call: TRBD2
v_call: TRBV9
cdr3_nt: TGTGCCAGCAGCCTAGGCGGGGGTCCCAACAATGAGCAGTTCTTC
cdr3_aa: CASSLGGGPNNEQFF

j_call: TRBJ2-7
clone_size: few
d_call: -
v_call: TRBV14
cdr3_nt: TGTGCCAGCAGCCAGGGTACAGGGTCCTACGAGCAGTACTTC
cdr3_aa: CASSQGTGSYEQYF

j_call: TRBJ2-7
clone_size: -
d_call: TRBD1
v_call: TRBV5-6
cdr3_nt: TGTGCCAGCAGCCGGACAGGGAACGAGCAGTACTTC
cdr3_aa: CASSRTGNEQYF

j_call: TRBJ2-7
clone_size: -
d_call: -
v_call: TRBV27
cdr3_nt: TGTGCCAGCAGTTTAACCCCCGGCGGGTACGAGCAGTACTTC
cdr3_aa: CASSLTPGGYEQYF

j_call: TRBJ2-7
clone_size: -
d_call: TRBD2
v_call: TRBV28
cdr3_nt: TGTGCCAGCAGTCTCCCCGAGGGGCGGGAGGCCCCCTACGAGCAGTACTTC
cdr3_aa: CASSLPEGREAPYEQYF

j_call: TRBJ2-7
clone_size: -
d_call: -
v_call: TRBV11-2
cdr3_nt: TGTGCCAGCAGCTTTCTGAGCGGAAATACCTACGAGCAGTACTTC
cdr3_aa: CASSFLSGNTYEQYF

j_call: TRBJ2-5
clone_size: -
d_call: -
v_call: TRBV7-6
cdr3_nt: TGTGCCAGCAGCTTTCGGGAGACCCAGTACTTC
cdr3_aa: CASSFRETQYF

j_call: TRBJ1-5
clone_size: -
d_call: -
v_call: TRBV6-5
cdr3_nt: TGTGCCAGCAGTCAAGGCCGCAAGAAGAATCAGCCCCAGCATTTT
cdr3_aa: CASSQGRKKNQPQHF

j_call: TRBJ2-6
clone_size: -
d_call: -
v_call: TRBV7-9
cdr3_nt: TGTGCCAGCAGCCTGACAGACTCTGGGGCCAACGTCCTGACTTTC
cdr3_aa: CASSLTDSGANVLTF

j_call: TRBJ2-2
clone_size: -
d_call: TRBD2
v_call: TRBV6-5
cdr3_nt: TGTGCCATCAGGGCGGGGGGGAACACCGGGGAGCTGTTTTTT
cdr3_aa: CAIRAGGNTGELFF

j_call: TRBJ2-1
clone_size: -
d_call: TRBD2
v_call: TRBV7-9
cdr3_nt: TGTGCCAGCAGCTCTGGGACTAGCGGGAAAGAGCAGTTCTTC
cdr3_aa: CASSSGTSGKEQFF

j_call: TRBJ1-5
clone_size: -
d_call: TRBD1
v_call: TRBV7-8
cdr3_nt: TGTGCCAGCAGCTTAGAGGGGGCTCCCAATCAGCCCCAGCATTTT
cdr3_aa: CASSLEGAPNQPQHF